This record covers a single T cell receptor beta chain. What it binds is not known. This record belongs to a study of T cells in localized non-small cell lung cancer. Findings of the study overall: There was higher T cell clonality in uninvolved adjacent lung than in tumor, and it was highest there.

The CDR3 consists of 14 residues. Germline V gene lookup returns CDR1 SEHNR and CDR2 FQNEAQ (reference sequence). The V and J ends lost 5 bases and 4 bases respectively, with 14 bases between them. Some clones are missing from TCRdb's copy, which holds only in-frame ones; the method was immunoSEQ multiplex PCR. The sample has around 21,000 clones, roughly 91% seen once. Sequenced material: peripheral blood, taken before any cancer treatment. The chain is built from TRBV7-9 and TRBJ2-5; tentatively, D is TRBD1 (6 bases). The clonotype was recovered from a male donor at least 60 years old with stage I lung adenocarcinoma. CDR3 sequence (DNA): TGTGCCAGCAGCGACAGACAGGTCCGAGAGACCCAGTACTTC. Its protein is CASSDRQVRETQYF.